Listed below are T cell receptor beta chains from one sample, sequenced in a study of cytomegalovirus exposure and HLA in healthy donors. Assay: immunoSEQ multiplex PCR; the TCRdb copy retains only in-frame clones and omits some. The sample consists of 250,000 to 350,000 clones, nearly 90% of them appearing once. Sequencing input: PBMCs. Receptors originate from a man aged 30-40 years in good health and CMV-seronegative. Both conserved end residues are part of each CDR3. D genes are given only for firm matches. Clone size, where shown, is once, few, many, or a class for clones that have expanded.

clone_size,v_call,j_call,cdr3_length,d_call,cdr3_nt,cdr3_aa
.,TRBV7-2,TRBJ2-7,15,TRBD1,TGTGCCAGCAGCCCTAGCTGGACAGGGACCTACGAGCAGTACTTC,CASSPSWTGTYEQYF
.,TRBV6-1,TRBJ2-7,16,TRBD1,TGTGCCAGCAGTGCTTCGGGGGACAGGGCGTCCTACGAGCAGTACTTC,CASSASGDRASYEQYF
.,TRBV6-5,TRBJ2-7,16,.,TGTGCCAGCAGTTACTCTCACCAAACTAGTCGGTACGAGCAGTACTTC,CASSYSHQTSRYEQYF
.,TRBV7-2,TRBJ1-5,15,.,TGTGCCAGCAGCTTAGGCAGGGGAAGCAATCAGCCCCAGCATTTT,CASSLGRGSNQPQHF
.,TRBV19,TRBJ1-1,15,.,TGTGCCAGTAGCCGAACGACCGGGACATATCACAAAGCTTTCTTT,CASSRTTGTYHKAFF
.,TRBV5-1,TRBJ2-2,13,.,TGCGCCAGCAGTTACGGACAGACCGGGGAGCTGTTTTTT,CASSYGQTGELFF
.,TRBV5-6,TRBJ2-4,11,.,TGTGCCAGCAGCTTGGGGAGCATTCAGTACTTC,CASSLGSIQYF
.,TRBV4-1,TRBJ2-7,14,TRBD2,TGCGCCAGCAGCCAAGCGCGGGGGGCTCTAGAGCAGTACTTC,CASSQARGALEQYF
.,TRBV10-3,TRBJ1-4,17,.,TGTGCCATCAGCCGGACTGGTCTCACCTCAACTAATGAAAAACTGTTTTTT,CAISRTGLTSTNEKLFF
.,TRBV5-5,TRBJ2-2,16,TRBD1,TGTGCCAGCAGCTTAAAGACAGGGTGGATTTCCGGGGAGCTGTTTTTT,CASSLKTGWISGELFF
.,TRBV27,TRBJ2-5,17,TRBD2,TGTGCCAGCAGTTTAGGACTTCGGGGGGGAGGGCAAGAGACCCAGTACTTC,CASSLGLRGGGQETQYF
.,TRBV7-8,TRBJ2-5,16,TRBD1,TGTGCCAGCAGCTTAGTGTTAGGGGGCCCTCAGGAGACCCAGTACTTC,CASSLVLGGPQETQYF
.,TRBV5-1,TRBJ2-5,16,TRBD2,TGCGCCAGCAGCCCCGGACTAGCGGGAACCCAAGAGACCCAGTACTTC,CASSPGLAGTQETQYF
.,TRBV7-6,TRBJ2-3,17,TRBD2,TGTGCCAGCAGCCACCGACTAGCGGGGGGGCTCACAGATACGCAGTATTTT,CASSHRLAGGLTDTQYF
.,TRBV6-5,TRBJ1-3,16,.,TGTGCCAGCAGTTACAACAGGCCGACCTCTGGAAACACCATATATTTT,CASSYNRPTSGNTIYF
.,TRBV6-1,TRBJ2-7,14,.,TGTGCCAGCAGTGGGTGGGAGGTTACCTACGAGCAGTACTTC,CASSGWEVTYEQYF
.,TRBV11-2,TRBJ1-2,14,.,TGTGCCAGCAGCTCTGGAGGGTGGGACTATGGCTACACCTTC,CASSSGGWDYGYTF
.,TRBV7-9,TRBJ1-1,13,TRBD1,TGTGCCAGCAGCTGGGACAGGAACACTGAAGCTTTCTTT,CASSWDRNTEAFF
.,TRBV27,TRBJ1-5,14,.,TGTGCCAGCAGTTTCGGGTCGCATAATCAGCCCCAGCATTTT,CASSFGSHNQPQHF
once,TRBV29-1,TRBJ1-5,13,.,TGCAGCGTTGGGTTAGGGGGTCACCAGCCCCAGCATTTT,CSVGLGGHQPQHF
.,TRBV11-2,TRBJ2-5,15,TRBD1,TGTGCCAGCAGCTCCTGGACAGGGGAGGGAGAGACCCAGTACTTC,CASSSWTGEGETQYF
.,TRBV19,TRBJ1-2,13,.,TGTGCCAGTAGTCCTCGGGGGGGTTATGGCTACACCTTC,CASSPRGGYGYTF
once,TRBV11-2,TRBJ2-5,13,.,TGTGCCAGCAGCCAGGATCCCCAAGAGACCCAGTACTTC,CASSQDPQETQYF
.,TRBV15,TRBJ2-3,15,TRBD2,TGTGCCACCACCCGGACGGGGGGGATCACAGATACGCAGTATTTT,CATTRTGGITDTQYF
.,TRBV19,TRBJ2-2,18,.,TGTGCCAGTAGTATAGAAGCAGGGACTCGGGCGAACACCGGGGAGCTGTTTTTT,CASSIEAGTRANTGELFF
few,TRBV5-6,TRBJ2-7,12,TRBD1,TGTGCCAGCAGCCAGACAGGGGCAAGGCGGTACTTC,CASSQTGARRYF
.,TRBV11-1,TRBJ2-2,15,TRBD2,TGTGCCAGCAGCTTAGAGGGAGGGGAAACCGGGGAGCTGTTTTTT,CASSLEGGETGELFF
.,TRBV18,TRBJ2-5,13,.,TGTGCCAGCTCACCAACCAGACAAGAGACCCAGTACTTC,CASSPTRQETQYF
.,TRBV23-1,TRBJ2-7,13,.,TGCGCCAGCAGTCATAAGGACAGCTACGAGCAATACTTC,CASSHKDSYEQYF
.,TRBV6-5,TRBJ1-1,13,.,TGTGCCAGCAGTTACAACGGGAACACTGAAGCTTTCTTT,CASSYNGNTEAFF
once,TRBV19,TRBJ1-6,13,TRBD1,TGTGCCACCGGGACAGGGGGGTGGTCACCCCTCCACTTT,CATGTGGWSPLHF
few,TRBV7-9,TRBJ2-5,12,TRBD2,TGTGCCAGCGAGGGGAGGGCGGAGACCCAGTACTTC,CASEGRAETQYF
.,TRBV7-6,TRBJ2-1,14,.,TGTGCCAGCAGCTTAGAAGCCCGCTACAATGAGCAGTTCTTC,CASSLEARYNEQFF
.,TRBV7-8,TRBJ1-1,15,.,TGTGCCAGCAGCTTAGACAGGGTGGAAGGCACTGAAGCTTTCTTT,CASSLDRVEGTEAFF
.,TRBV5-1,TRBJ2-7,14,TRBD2,TGCGCCAGCAGCCCTCGGGAGGGGGGCTACGAGCAGTACTTC,CASSPREGGYEQYF
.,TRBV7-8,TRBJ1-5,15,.,TGTGCCAGCAGCCGGCTCAACCGGGACTTGGAGCCCCAGCATTTT,CASSRLNRDLEPQHF